This T cell receptor beta chain comes out of a study of cytomegalovirus exposure and HLA in healthy donors (dated by TCRdb to about 2017). For context, the study as a whole: In an earlier analysis of under 600 of the donors, about 270 Gb of sequence data and about 110 million unique TCR beta sequences from about 180 million T cells were reported. An early release covering over 500 HLA-typed donors comprised approximately 300 gigabases of sequencing data and around 85 million unique TCR sequences. Among the roughly 410 genotyped donors, about 83% belonged to the genetic ancestry cluster associated with self-reported Caucasian donors. The aim of the study was to test whether cataloging public T cell receptors could identify signatures of past pathogen exposure. The study profiled the T cell repertoires of approximately 700 subjects by immunosequencing and related them to cytomegalovirus serostatus. A separate validation cohort of roughly 130 different subjects was used in addition to the approximately 700-subject first cohort. To predict cytomegalovirus infection status, the study combined high-throughput TCR immunosequencing, statistical association of individual TCRs with disease status, and machine learning. A later analysis re-analyzed previously published TCR beta repertoires from 500 to 700 donors and added high-resolution HLA genotyping to study TCR occurrence patterns. The later analysis used no new phenotypic data to find candidate immune exposures, relying instead on TCR beta sequences and their occurrence across donors. To decide whether each TCR beta V gene segment behaved as functional or pseudogenic, an earlier analysis of 587 of the donors relied on high-throughput TCR beta sequencing. Donor age, sex, ethnicity and CMV serostatus were collected together with the repertoire data. A later genetic analysis took genome-wide SNP genotypes for about 60% of the roughly 670 donors and used that subset as a discovery cohort. Every discovery cohort repertoire had been produced on one sequencing platform. HLA typing covered class I and class II loci at four-digit resolution. The number of typed donors differed by locus: about 629-640 for A, B, C, DRB1 and DQB1; some 500 for DQA1; some 610 for DPA1; and 400 to 480 for DPB1. About 5 DR-DQ haplotypes were handled as single units for association and clustering, since linkage in the cohort was strong. Among some 410 genotyped donors of the cohort, an average of roughly 230,000 unique TCR beta nucleotide sequences was sequenced per donor, of which 15% to 20% were non-productive. The full study reports these points: A group of highly shared sequence variants was considered likely to be a technical artifact of the sequencing pipeline. CMV serostatus was the only immune exposure information available for the cohort. A later analysis reported that several top co-occurrence clusters appeared linked to parvovirus B19, influenza, CMV and Epstein-Barr virus. A further reported finding was that TCR beta sequences accurately predicted the HLA-A and HLA-B alleles for most subjects in the first cohort. Cytomegalovirus status was reported to be diagnosed by the classifier with high specificity and sensitivity in both the original and validation cohorts. Because counts were too low, seventeen rarely observed V segments, including chromosome 9 orphons, were excluded from the earlier analysis of 587 of the donors. A later analysis associated 16,951 TCR beta sequences with specific HLA alleles at a false discovery rate of 0.05. In vitro tests confirmed that a few of the cytomegalovirus-associated TCR beta chains recognize cytomegalovirus antigens. Correlated functional status among segregating V segments might be attributable to linkage disequilibrium, but an unknown experimental factor could not be ruled out. In a later genetic analysis, a missense DCLRE1C variant was associated with V-gene and J-gene trimming of TCR beta chains, and the association was replicated in an independent cohort. Because HLA typing was unavailable for some donors at each locus, only the typed subset was used in association tests. A later analysis found that TCR association rates varied across HLA loci, with DRB1 alleles showing the most associated TCRs and HLA-C alleles the fewest. An earlier analysis of some 560 of the donors showed that most TCR beta V segments appeared in productive rearrangements either about 87% or about 30% of the time, which broadly matched IMGT annotations. In a later analysis, HLA-associated TCR beta chains were found to be more clonally expanded and to have lower generation probabilities than equally common non-associated chains. The authors suggested that the approach could potentially be generalized to other disease states and immunological phenotypes. Presence/absence analyses assumed roughly uniform sequencing depth across donors, an assumption that may not hold. The study listed 150 to 200 TCR beta chains as associated with cytomegalovirus. When HLA alleles, especially DR and DQ, strongly co-occurred, TCR associations were difficult to assign to individual alleles. Only TCR beta chains were sequenced in this cohort, and the absence of alpha or paired-chain data limited detectable features. Because the 87-base-pair reads could not distinguish some IMGT-functional V segments, including TRBV6-2 and TRBV6-3, those segments were excluded. Most TCR sequences were seen in very few donors, while some public TCRs were found in many individuals. In a later analysis, most CMV-associated TCR beta chains were found to appear HLA-restricted, with HLA associations seemingly driven largely by CMV exposure. According to a later genetic analysis, donors in an Asian-associated ancestry cluster had fewer N-insertions in productive TCRs than the approximately 610-donor mean.

The cohort consisted of more than 650 healthy bone marrow donors. At the time of sampling, every cohort member was nominally healthy, though immune exposures that went unrecorded were likely present. The donor was CMV seropositive and was included in the group of around 300 seropositive cohort members. A peripheral blood sample was provided by each donor, and peripheral blood mononuclear cells were used for TCR beta sequencing. The Qiagen DNeasy Blood Extraction Kit was used to extract genomic DNA from the blood cell samples. Library construction relied on the immunoSEQ multiplex PCR assay. For the multiplex PCR, a mixture combining 60 forward primers for TCR Vbeta segments and 13 reverse primers for TCR Jbeta segments was used. The CDR3 region of rearranged TCR beta genes was amplified from genomic DNA by a multiplex PCR assay. Amplified TCR beta libraries were sequenced as 87-base-pair reads on the Illumina HiSeq System. From the authors' description of their analysis: A later analysis tallied 70 million to 100 million unique TCR beta chains across the 700 or so repertoires, and roughly 11 million of those chains were shared by two or more donors. Raw reads were error-corrected and collapsed into unique sequences by a nearest-neighbor algorithm in which closely related sequences were merged to remove PCR and sequencing errors. Alignment of CDR3 sequences to IMGT reference sequences was used to assign V, D and J gene segments. For a sequence to be retained, a match of at least six nucleotides to both a V gene segment and a J gene segment was required. A rearrangement was called productive if the CDR3 had no stop codons and remained in frame with V and J, and every other rearrangement was called non-productive. CDR3 was defined according to IMGT convention as the region running from the second conserved V-encoded cysteine to the conserved J-encoded phenylalanine. In an earlier analysis of around 600 of the donors, sequences lacking an unambiguous match to a single V gene segment were excluded. In an earlier analysis of about 590 of the donors, a V segment was called functional when productive rearrangements were above 56.7%, and segregating when the standard deviation between donors exceeded 5%. A statistical classification framework was developed to diagnose cytomegalovirus status using the catalog of TCR beta chain sequences. V and J gene assignment, in a later analysis, came from comparing TCR nucleotide sequences with IMGT/GENE-DB human TR gene sequences. In a later analysis, CDR3 sequences and most-parsimonious VDJ recombination scenarios were assigned using the TCRdist pipeline. In a later analysis, each TCR beta chain was defined by its CDR3 amino acid sequence together with its V-gene family, and reads lacking a unique V-gene family were excluded. In a later analysis, approximately 640 highly shared, low-generation-probability nucleotide sequences were removed to address suspected cross-contamination and a sequencing artifact. For each public chain, a later analysis derived a clonal expansion index from normalized ranks of inferred template counts within each repertoire. In a later analysis, generation probabilities were computed using a VDJ recombination model fitted to out-of-frame rearrangements, and the results were checked against IGoR. In a later analysis, hypergeometric tests were used to score TCR-TCR, TCR-HLA and TCR-CMV co-occurrence, with a repertoire-size bias correction applied to TCR pairs. A later analysis estimated false discovery rates by permuting HLA or CMV assignments 20 times. In a later analysis, co-occurring TCRs were grouped with DBSCAN, and TCRdist sequence similarity was added when clustering was performed within HLA-allele-positive subsets. For co-occurrence clustering, repertoires with fewer than 30,000 or more than 120,000 public chains were excluded, along with roughly five repertoires with anomalous nucleotide sharing. The source is immuneACCESS, and TCRdb retained only in-frame sequences with V and J called. Part of the clones is not carried over; for the studies checked, unresolved V genes explain less than half of this, and the remainder is unexplained. The DNA gave D and trimming, while V, J and clone size come from that table. Recorded for this sample are 110,000 or so clones; approximately 80% of them occurred a single time. The top ten clonotypes cover 4% to 5% of the sample.

Worth noting for this clone: Its specific antigen is unknown. Per-nucleotide qualities are absent, and no much larger clonotype sits a single base away.

Trimming at the junction amounts to 2 bases on V and 6 bases on J, and the germline ends lie 14 bases apart. CDR1 SEHNR and CDR2 FQNEAQ are derived from the germline V gene (reference sequence). Inclusive of the bounding cysteine and phenylalanine, the CDR3 is 14 residues long. The retained sequence is limited to the CDR3, 42 bases, with the frame set at the first base. The receptor chain draws on TRBV7-9 and TRBJ2-7; TRBD2 could be the D gene, as 6 bases match. Material: PBMCs. This TCR was recovered from a man aged 45-65 years in good health and CMV-seropositive. The CDR3 loop reads CASSLSRRAGEQYF. The base sequence is TGTGCCAGCAGCTTATCGCGGAGGGCCGGCGAGCAGTACTTC.